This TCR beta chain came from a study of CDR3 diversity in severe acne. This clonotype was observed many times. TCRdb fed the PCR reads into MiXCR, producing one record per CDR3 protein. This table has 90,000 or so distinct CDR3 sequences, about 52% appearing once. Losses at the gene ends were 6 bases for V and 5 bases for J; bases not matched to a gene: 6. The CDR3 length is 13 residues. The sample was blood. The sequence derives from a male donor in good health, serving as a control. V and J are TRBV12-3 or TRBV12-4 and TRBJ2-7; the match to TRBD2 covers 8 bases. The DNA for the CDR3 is TGTGCCAGCAGCCCTAGCGGGTACAACGAGCAGTACTTC. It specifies CASSPSGYNEQYF.